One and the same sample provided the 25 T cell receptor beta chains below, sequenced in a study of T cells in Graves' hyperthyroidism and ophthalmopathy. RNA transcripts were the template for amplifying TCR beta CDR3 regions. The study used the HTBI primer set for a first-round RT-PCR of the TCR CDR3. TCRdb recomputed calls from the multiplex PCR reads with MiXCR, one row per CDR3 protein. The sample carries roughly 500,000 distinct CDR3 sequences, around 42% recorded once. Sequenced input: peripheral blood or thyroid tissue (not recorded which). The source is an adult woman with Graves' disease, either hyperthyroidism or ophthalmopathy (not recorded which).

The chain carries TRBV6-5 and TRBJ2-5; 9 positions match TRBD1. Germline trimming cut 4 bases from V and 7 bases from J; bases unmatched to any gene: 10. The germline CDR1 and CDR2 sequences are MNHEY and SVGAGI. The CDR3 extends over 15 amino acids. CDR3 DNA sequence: TGTGCCAGCAGTTTACTCGGACAGGGGCGAGCGACCCAGTACTTC. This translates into CASSLLGQGRATQYF.

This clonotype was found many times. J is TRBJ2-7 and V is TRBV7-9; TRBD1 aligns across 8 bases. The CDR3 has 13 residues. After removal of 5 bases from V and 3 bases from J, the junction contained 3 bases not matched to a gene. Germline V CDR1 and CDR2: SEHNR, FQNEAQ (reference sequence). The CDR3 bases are TGTGCCAGCAGCGGACAGGGCCTCTACGAGCAGTACTTC. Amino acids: CASSGQGLYEQYF.

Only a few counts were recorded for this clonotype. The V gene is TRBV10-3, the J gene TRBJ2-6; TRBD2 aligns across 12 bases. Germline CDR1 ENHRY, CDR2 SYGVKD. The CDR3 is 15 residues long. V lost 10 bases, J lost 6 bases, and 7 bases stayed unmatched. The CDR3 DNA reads TGTGCCACAAGGGGACTAGCGGGCGAGGCCAACGTCCTGACTTTC. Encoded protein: CATRGLAGEANVLTF.

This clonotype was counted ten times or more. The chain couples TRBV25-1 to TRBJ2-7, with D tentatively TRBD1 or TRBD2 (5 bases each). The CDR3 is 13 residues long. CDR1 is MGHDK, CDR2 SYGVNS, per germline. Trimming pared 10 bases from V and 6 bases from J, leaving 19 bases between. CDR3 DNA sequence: TGTGCCACGGGACGGCAGGGAAGTATCGAGCAGTACTTC. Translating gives CATGRQGSIEQYF.

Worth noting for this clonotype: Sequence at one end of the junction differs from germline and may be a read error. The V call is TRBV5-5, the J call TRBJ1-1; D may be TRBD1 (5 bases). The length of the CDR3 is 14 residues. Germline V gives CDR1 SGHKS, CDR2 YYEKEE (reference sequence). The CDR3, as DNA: TGCGCCAGCGGCCGGACTGGGGACGACACTGAAGCTTTCTTT. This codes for CASGRTGDDTEAFF.

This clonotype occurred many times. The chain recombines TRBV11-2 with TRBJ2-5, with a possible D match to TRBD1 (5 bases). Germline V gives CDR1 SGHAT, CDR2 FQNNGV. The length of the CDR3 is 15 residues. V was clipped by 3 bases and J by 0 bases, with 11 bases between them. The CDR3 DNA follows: TGTGCCAGCAGCTTCGAACAGGAGTACCAAGAGACCCAGTACTTC. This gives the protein CASSFEQEYQETQYF.

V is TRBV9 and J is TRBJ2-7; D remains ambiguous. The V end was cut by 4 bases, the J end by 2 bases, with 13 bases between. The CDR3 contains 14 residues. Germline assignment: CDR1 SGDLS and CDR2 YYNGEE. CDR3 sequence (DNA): TGTGCCAGCAGCCCGCGAGCAAGCCCCTACGAGCAGTACTTC. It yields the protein CASSPRASPYEQYF.

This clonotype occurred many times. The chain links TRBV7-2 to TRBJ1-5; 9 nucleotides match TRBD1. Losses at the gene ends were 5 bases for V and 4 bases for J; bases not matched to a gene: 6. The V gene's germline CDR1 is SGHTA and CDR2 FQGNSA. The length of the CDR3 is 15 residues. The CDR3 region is CASSKRQGVNQPQHF. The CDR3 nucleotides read TGTGCCAGCAGCAAACGACAGGGGGTGAATCAGCCCCAGCATTTT.

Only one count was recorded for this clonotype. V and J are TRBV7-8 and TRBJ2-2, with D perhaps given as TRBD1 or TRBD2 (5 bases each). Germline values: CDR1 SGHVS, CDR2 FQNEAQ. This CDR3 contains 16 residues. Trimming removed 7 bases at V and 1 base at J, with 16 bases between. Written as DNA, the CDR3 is TGTGCCAGCACCCACCGGGTGGGGGAGAACACCGGGGAGCTGTTTTTT. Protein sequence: CASTHRVGENTGELFF.

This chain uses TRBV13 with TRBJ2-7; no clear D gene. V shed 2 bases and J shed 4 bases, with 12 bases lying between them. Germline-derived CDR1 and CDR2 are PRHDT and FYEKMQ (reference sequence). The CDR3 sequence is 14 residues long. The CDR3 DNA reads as TGTGCCAGCAGCTTACAAATGGAAGAATACGAGCAGTACTTC. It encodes CASSLQMEEYEQYF. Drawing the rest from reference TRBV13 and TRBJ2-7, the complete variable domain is AAGVIQSPRHLIKEKRETATLKCYPIPRHDTVYWYQQGPGQDPQFLISFYEKMQSDKGSIPDRFSAQQFSDYHSELNMSSLELGDSALYFCASSLQMEEYEQYFGPGTRLTVT.

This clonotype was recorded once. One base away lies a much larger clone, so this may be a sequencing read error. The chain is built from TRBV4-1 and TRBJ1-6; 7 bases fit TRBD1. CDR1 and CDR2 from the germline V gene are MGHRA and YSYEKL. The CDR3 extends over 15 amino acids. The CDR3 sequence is CTSSQSPGQNSPLHF. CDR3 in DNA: TGCACCAGCAGCCAGTCGCCGGGACAGAATTCACCCCTCCACTTT.

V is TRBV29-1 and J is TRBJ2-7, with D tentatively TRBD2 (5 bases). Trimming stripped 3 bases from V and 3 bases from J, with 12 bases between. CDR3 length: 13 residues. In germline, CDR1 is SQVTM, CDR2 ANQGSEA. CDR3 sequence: CSVEAGPSYEQYF. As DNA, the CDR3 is TGCAGCGTTGAGGCGGGTCCCAGCTACGAGCAGTACTTC.

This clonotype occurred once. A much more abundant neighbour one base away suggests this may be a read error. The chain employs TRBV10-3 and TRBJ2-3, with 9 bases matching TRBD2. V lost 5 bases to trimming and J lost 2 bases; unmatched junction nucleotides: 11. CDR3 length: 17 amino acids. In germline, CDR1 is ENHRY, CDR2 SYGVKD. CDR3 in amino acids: CAISFPGLASLTDTQYF. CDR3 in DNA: TGTGCCATCAGTTTTCCGGGACTAGCATCCCTCACAGATACGCAGTATTTT.

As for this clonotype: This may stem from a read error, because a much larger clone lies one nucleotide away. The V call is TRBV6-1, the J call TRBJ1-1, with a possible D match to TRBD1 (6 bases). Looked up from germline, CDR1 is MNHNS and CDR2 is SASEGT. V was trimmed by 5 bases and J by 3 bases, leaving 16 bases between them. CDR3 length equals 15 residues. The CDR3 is CASSRRDKMDTEAFF. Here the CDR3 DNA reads TGTGCCAGCAGTCGGAGGGACAAAATGGACACTGAAGCTTTCTTT.

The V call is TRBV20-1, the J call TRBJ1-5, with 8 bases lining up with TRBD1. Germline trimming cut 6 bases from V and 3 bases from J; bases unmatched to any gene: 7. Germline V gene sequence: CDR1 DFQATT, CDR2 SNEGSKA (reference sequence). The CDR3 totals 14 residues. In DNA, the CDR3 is TGCAGTGCCCCCGGGACAGGTCACAATCAGCCCCAGCATTTT. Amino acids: CSAPGTGHNQPQHF.

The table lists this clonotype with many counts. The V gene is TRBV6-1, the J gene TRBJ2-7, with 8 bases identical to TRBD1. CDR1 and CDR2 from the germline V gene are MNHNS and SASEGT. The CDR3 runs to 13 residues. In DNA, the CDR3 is TGTGCTACCACCGACAGGGGCCTCCGCGAGCAGTACTTC. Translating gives CATTDRGLREQYF.

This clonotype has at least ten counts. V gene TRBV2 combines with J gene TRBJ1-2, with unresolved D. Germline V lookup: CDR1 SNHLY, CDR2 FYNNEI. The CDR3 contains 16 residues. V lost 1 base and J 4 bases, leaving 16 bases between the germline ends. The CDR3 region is CASSEEGRRVAYGYTF. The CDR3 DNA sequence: TGTGCCAGCAGTGAAGAAGGGAGACGGGTCGCCTATGGCTACACCTTC.

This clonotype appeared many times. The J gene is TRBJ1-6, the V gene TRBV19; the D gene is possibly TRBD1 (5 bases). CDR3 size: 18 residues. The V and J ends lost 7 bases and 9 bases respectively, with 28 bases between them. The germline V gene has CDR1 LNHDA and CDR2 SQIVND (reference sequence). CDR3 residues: CASTISYRGRQSLSPLHF. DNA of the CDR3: TGTGCCAGTACCATATCGTACCGTGGCAGACAGAGTCTTTCACCCCTCCACTTT.

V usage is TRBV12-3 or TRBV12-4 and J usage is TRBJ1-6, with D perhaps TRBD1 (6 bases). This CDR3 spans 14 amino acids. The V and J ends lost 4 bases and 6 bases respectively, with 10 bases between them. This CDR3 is CASSSARGNSPLHF. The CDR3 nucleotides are TGTGCCAGCAGTTCCGCCAGGGGTAATTCACCCCTCCACTTT.

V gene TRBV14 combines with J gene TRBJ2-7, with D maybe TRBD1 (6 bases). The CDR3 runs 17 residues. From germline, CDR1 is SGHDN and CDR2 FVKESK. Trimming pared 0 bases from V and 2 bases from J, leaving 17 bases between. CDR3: CASSQDSQGPTTYEQYF. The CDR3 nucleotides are TGTGCCAGCAGCCAAGATTCACAGGGCCCGACAACCTACGAGCAGTACTTC.

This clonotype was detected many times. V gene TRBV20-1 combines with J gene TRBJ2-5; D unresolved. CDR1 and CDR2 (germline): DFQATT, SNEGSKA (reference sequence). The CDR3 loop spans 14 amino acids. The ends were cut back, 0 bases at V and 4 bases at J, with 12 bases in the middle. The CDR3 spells CSARDLGVTETQYF. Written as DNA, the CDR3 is TGCAGTGCTAGAGATCTAGGAGTTACAGAGACCCAGTACTTC.

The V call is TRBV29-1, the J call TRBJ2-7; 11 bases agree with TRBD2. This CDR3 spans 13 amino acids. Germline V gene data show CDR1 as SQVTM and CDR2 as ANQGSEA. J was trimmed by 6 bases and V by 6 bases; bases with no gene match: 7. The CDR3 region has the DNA TGCAGCGTAGTTAGCGGGAGGGCCTTCGAGCAGTACTTC. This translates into CSVVSGRAFEQYF.

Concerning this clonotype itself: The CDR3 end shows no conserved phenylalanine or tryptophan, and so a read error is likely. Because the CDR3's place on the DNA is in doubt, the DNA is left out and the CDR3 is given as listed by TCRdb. This CDR3 reads CASSRILA. The chain has TRBV7-2 and TRBJ1-5. The CDR3 is 8 amino acids long, termini counted. Germline assignment: CDR1 SGHTA and CDR2 FQGNSA.

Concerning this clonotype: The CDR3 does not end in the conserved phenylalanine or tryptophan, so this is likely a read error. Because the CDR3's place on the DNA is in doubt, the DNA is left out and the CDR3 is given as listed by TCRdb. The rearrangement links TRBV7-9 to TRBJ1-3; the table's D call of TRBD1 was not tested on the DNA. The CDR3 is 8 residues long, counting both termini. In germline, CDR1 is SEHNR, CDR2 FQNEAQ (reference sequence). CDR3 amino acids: CASSLAPV.

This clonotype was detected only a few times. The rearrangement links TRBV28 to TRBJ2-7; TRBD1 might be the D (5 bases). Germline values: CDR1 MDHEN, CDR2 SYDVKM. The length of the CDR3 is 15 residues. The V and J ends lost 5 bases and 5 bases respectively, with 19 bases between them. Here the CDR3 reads CASSRVFTLGDEQYF. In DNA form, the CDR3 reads TGTGCCAGCAGTCGGGTCTTTACCCTAGGGGACGAGCAGTACTTC.